Presented here are 28 T cell receptor beta chains from one specimen sequenced in a study of vaccination and CD4 T cells after COVID-19. The sample's treatment: roughly 10-day PBMC culture with coronavirus spike peptide pools or control peptides (ViraFEST assay). What these receptors recognize is not known. The Oncomine TCR Beta short-read assay sequenced DNA from cultured CD4+ T cells. MiXCR, run by TCRdb on the PCR reads, gives a single entry per CDR3 protein. The top ten hold less than 6% of the sample, which has approximately 20,000 distinct CDR3 sequences, about 70% seen once. The specimen was CD4+ T cells from blood, cultured in vitro. The receptors come from a human donor who had recovered from COVID-19.

This clonotype was detected a few times. The chain recombines TRBV6-1 with TRBJ2-7; D gene ambiguous. The CDR3 covers 15 residues. Germline CDR1 MNHNS, CDR2 SASEGT. V was clipped by 4 bases and J by 3 bases, with 16 bases between them. The CDR3 protein is CASSAPAASLYEQYF. The CDR3 coding sequence is TGTGCCAGCAGTGCCCCGGCCGCGAGTCTCTACGAGCAGTACTTC.

The table lists this clonotype with a count of one. The CDR3 loop is CASSLGRTSGSRRAQYF. Here the CDR3 DNA reads TGTGCCAGCAGCTTGGGACGGACTAGCGGGTCTCGGAGGGCGCAGTATTTT. The rearrangement links TRBV5-4 to TRBJ2-3; 11 bases line up with TRBD2. There are 17 residues in the CDR3. Trimming at V came to 0 bases and at J to 10 bases, leaving 13 bases not matched to a gene. In germline, CDR1 is SGHNT, CDR2 YYREEE (reference sequence).

The chain joins TRBV6-2 or TRBV6-3 to TRBJ1-5, with D possibly matching TRBD1 (6 bases). V lost 2 bases, J lost 2 bases, and 10 bases lay in between. This CDR3 is built from 15 residues. Germline CDR1 and CDR2: MNHEY and SVGEGT. The CDR3 region is CASSYTGSGNQPQHF. Written as DNA, the CDR3 is TGTGCCAGCAGTTACACAGGGAGTGGCAATCAGCCCCAGCATTTT.

This clonotype appeared a few times. The chain joins TRBV27 to TRBJ1-4; D unresolved. With 3 bases removed from V and 8 bases from J, the gap between germline ends came to 10 bases. Germline CDR1 MNHEY, CDR2 SMNVEV (reference sequence). CDR3 length equals 13 residues. The CDR3 sequence: CASSFRVGEKLFF. As DNA, the CDR3 is TGTGCCAGCAGTTTCCGGGTCGGGGAAAAACTGTTTTTT.

The CDR3 region is CASTLDRWNTEAFF. CDR3 nucleotides: TGTGCCAGTACTTTGGACAGATGGAACACTGAAGCTTTCTTT. The V and J genes are TRBV19 and TRBJ1-1; D is perhaps TRBD1 (6 bases). The germline CDR1 and CDR2 sequences are LNHDA and SQIVND (reference sequence). This CDR3 has 14 amino acids. Trimming removed 7 bases at V and 1 base at J, with 13 bases between.

The J gene is TRBJ2-7, the V gene TRBV3-1; the D is unclear. The germline V gene has CDR1 LGHDT and CDR2 YNNKEL (reference sequence). This CDR3 comprises 14 residues. Trimming took off 0 bases at V and 0 bases at J, with 6 bases between the two ends. The CDR3 here is CASSQDPTSYEQYF. The CDR3 DNA follows: TGTGCCAGCAGCCAAGATCCCACCTCCTACGAGCAGTACTTC.

For this clonotype: A read error may account for a junction end that differs from germline. The chain links TRBV7-6 to TRBJ2-5; 11 bases agree with TRBD2. The germline CDR1 and CDR2 sequences are SGHVS and FNYEAQ. CDR3 size: 14 residues. Here the CDR3 DNA reads TGTGCTAGCAGCTTAGCGGGAGGGCCTGAGACCCAGTACTTC. Translated, it gives CASSLAGGPETQYF.

The chain recombines TRBV30 with TRBJ1-6; D is unclear. CDR1 GTSNPN and CDR2 SVGIG come from the germline V gene (reference sequence). V lost 1 base and J lost 9, with 7 bases in between. CDR3 length equals 12 residues. CDR3 DNA: TGTGCCTGGAGTGGGGTGTTTTCACCCCTCCACTTT. It yields the protein CAWSGVFSPLHF.

The chain carries TRBV20-1 and TRBJ1-5, with TRBD1 as a possible D gene (5 bases). The germline gives CDR1 DFQATT, CDR2 SNEGSKA (reference sequence). The V gene lost 6 bases and the J gene lost 3 bases, with 15 bases spanning the gap. The length of the CDR3 is 14 residues. CDR3: CSAGGRTNNQPQHF. The CDR3 nucleotides are TGCAGTGCCGGGGGACGGACGAACAATCAGCCCCAGCATTTT.

This chain joins TRBV7-9 and TRBJ1-2; TRBD1 is a possible D gene (6 bases). CDR1 and CDR2 from the germline V gene are SEHNR and FQNEAQ (reference sequence). V lost 5 bases, J lost 7 bases, and 20 bases lay in between. The CDR3 is 15 amino acids. The CDR3 region has the DNA TGTGCCAGCAGCGGAGTAAATGGGGGCGCGTCTGGCTACACCTTC. Translated, it gives CASSGVNGGASGYTF.

The gene calls are TRBV9 and TRBJ1-1; D unresolved. This CDR3 has 14 residues. Looked up from germline, CDR1 is SGDLS and CDR2 is YYNGEE. V lost 3 bases and J 0 bases, leaving 9 bases between the germline ends. The CDR3 here is CASSGHSLNTEAFF. The DNA of the CDR3 is TGTGCCAGCAGCGGGCATAGTTTGAACACTGAAGCTTTCTTT.

The V and J genes are TRBV7-3 and TRBJ2-1; 12 positions match TRBD2. V lost 5 bases, J lost 5 bases, and 4 bases stayed unmatched. CDR1 SGHTA and CDR2 FQGTGA come from the germline V gene. CDR3 length: 15 amino acids. CDR3 DNA sequence: TGTGCCAGCAGCCAGACTAGCGGGGGCCACAATGAGCAGTTCTTC. Its protein product is CASSQTSGGHNEQFF.

In this sample, this clonotype is medium-sized. The V and J genes are TRBV20-1 and TRBJ1-5; D might be TRBD1 (5 bases). The CDR3 totals 13 residues. CDR1 and CDR2 (germline): DFQATT, SNEGSKA (reference sequence). V was pared by 3 bases and J by 6 bases, with 12 bases between. CDR3 coding DNA: TGCAGTGCTAGGTGGCAGGGTTTTCAGCCCCAGCATTTT. Translating gives CSARWQGFQPQHF.

As DNA, the CDR3 is TGTGCCAGCAGTGATGAGGTCTCGTACAATGAGCAGTTCTTC. This translates into CASSDEVSYNEQFF. V usage is TRBV2 and J usage is TRBJ2-1, with D hard to call. The CDR3 length is 14 residues. Trimming shortened V by 3 bases and J by 4 bases, and 10 bases separated the two germline ends. Germline lookup yields CDR1 SNHLY and CDR2 FYNNEI.

This clonotype has only one observation. The genes are TRBV24-1 and TRBJ2-3; D may match TRBD1 or TRBD2 (6 bases each). The CDR3 is 15 residues long. V was cut by 3 bases and J by 3 bases, with 12 bases left in between. Germline CDR1 KGHDR, CDR2 SFDVKD. CDR3 DNA sequence: TGTGCCACCAGTGATCGGGGGCGTAGGACAGATACGCAGTATTTT. It encodes CATSDRGRRTDTQYF.

The rearrangement links TRBV7-9 to TRBJ1-6; no clear D. V gave up 5 bases and J gave up 10 bases, with 18 bases separating them. Germline V gives CDR1 SEHNR, CDR2 FQNEAQ (reference sequence). The CDR3 is made up of 15 amino acids. The CDR3 sequence: CASSDTVGGGSPLHF. CDR3 sequence (DNA): TGTGCCAGCAGCGACACCGTGGGTGGAGGATCACCCCTCCACTTT.

This clonotype was detected only once. The CDR3 region is CSARPSGVGQPQHF. The CDR3 DNA reads as TGCAGTGCTCGCCCCTCAGGGGTCGGTCAGCCCCAGCATTTT. The rearrangement uses TRBV20-1 and TRBJ1-5, with a possible D match to TRBD1 (6 bases). Germline CDR1 reads DFQATT; CDR2 reads SNEGSKA (reference sequence). With 5 bases removed from V and 6 bases from J, the gap between germline ends came to 17 bases. CDR3 length: 14 amino acids.

This clonotype was counted between two and nine times. The CDR3 loop is CSARSEGINTEAFF. In nucleotides, the CDR3 is TGCAGTGCTAGATCAGAGGGGATCAACACTGAAGCTTTCTTT. V gene TRBV20-1 combines with J gene TRBJ1-1; weak D call: TRBD1 (5 bases). This CDR3 spans 14 amino acids. The germline V gene has CDR1 DFQATT and CDR2 SNEGSKA (reference sequence). V was shortened by 2 bases and J by 2 bases, with 12 bases between the two germline ends.

J is TRBJ2-5 and V is TRBV20-1; D gene uncertain. V gave up 5 bases and J gave up 1 base, with 8 bases separating them. CDR3 length: 12 amino acids. Germline CDR1 is DFQATT and CDR2 is SNEGSKA (reference sequence). Here the CDR3 reads CSAPGAQETQYF. CDR3 nucleotide sequence: TGCAGTGCTCCAGGTGCCCAAGAGACCCAGTACTTC.

The V and J genes are TRBV12-3 or TRBV12-4 and TRBJ2-3, with 7 bases aligning to TRBD2. V shed 5 bases, J shed 0 bases, and the junction held 8 bases outside the gene matches. This CDR3 has 16 residues. CDR3: CASSGGRGSSTDTQYF. The CDR3 DNA follows: TGTGCCAGCAGTGGGGGGAGGGGCTCTAGCACAGATACGCAGTATTTT.

This chain uses TRBV20-1 with TRBJ2-7, with TRBD2 matching 8 bases. Trimming removed 0 bases from V and 3 bases from J; junction bases left unmatched: 7. The CDR3 consists of 15 residues. Per the germline V gene, CDR1 is DFQATT and CDR2 is SNEGSKA (reference sequence). As DNA, the CDR3 is TGCAGTGCTAGAGAACCCATAGCGGGACACTACGAGCAGTACTTC. Protein: CSAREPIAGHYEQYF.

The CDR3 DNA reads TGTGCCAGCAGTCCCGGGGCCCAAAGTAGCACAGATACGCAGTATTTT. Protein sequence: CASSPGAQSSTDTQYF. The V and J genes are TRBV7-3 and TRBJ2-3; D is tentatively TRBD1 or TRBD2 (5 bases each). CDR1 is SGHTA, CDR2 FQGTGA, per germline. Trimming removed 6 bases at V and 0 bases at J, with 16 bases between. The CDR3 covers 16 residues.

For the CDR3, the DNA is TGTGCCACCAGTGATTTAGAGGGGGGCGCAGAGACCCAGTACTTC. The encoded protein is CATSDLEGGAETQYF. The chain joins TRBV24-1 to TRBJ2-5; D possibly matches TRBD1 or TRBD2 (6 bases each). The CDR3 contains 15 residues. In germline, CDR1 is KGHDR, CDR2 SFDVKD. V was trimmed by 1 base and J by 4 bases, leaving 12 bases between them.

The V and J genes are TRBV6-1 and TRBJ1-2, with D hard to call. The CDR3 totals 14 residues. Germline V CDR1 and CDR2: MNHNS, SASEGT. Trimming took 3 bases from V and 4 from J, leaving 12 bases between them. The CDR3 region is CASSEFGSPYGYTF. CDR3 nucleotide sequence: TGTGCCAGCAGTGAGTTCGGGTCTCCCTATGGCTACACCTTC.

This chain links TRBV20-1 with TRBJ1-2, with 7 bases fitting TRBD1. With 0 bases clipped from V and 6 bases from J, the junction kept 7 bases outside the gene matches. Per germline, CDR1 DFQATT and CDR2 SNEGSKA (reference sequence). The CDR3 is 14 residues long. CDR3 protein: CSAREGEGANGYTF. Here the CDR3 DNA reads TGCAGTGCTAGAGAGGGGGAGGGGGCGAATGGCTACACCTTC.

V usage is TRBV6-1 and J usage is TRBJ1-3, with 7 positions matching TRBD1. The V and J ends lost 6 bases and 0 bases, in that order; junction bases with no gene match: 5. Germline-derived CDR1 and CDR2 are MNHNS and SASEGT. This CDR3 has 15 residues. DNA for the CDR3: TGTGCCAGCAGAAGGGGACAGCCCTCTGGAAACACCATATATTTT. Encoded protein: CASRRGQPSGNTIYF.

This clonotype has just a few counts. The J gene is TRBJ1-5, the V gene TRBV19; unclear D gene. The V and J ends lost 3 bases and 4 bases respectively, with 10 bases between them. The germline CDR1 and CDR2 sequences are LNHDA and SQIVND (reference sequence). CDR3 length: 14 amino acids. CDR3 bases: TGTGCCAGTAGTATGCTCGAAACGAATCAGCCCCAGCATTTT. Amino acids: CASSMLETNQPQHF.

The chain recombines TRBV28 with TRBJ2-7, with D perhaps TRBD1 (5 bases). The V gene's germline CDR1 is MDHEN and CDR2 SYDVKM. The length of the CDR3 is 14 residues. Trimming stripped 3 bases from V and 5 bases from J, with 14 bases between. CDR3 sequence (DNA): TGTGCCAGCAGTTTGGGGCGGCCTATGAACGAGCAGTACTTC. Its protein is CASSLGRPMNEQYF.